The source of this TCR beta chain is a study of cytomegalovirus exposure and HLA in healthy donors. Overall study: Membership in the Caucasian-associated ancestry cluster was found for about four fifths of approximately 430 genotyped donors. General study results and limits: Later examination showed HLA-associated TCR beta chains had greater clonal expansion than equally common others. Some TCR beta chains (around 160 of them) were listed as cytomegalovirus-associated. When analyzed later, a missense DCLRE1C variant was found to be linked to TCR beta V- and J-gene trimming.

V lost 4 bases and J lost 2, with 14 bases in between. The CDR3 covers 15 residues. Germline V gene sequence: CDR1 SGHVS, CDR2 FQNEAQ. A note on this clone: Its specificity is unknown.

Primers included in the PCR were 60 Vbeta and 13 Jbeta primers. TCRdb keeps only in-frame clones here, not all; method: immunoSEQ multiplex PCR. The repertoire table contains more than 130,000 clones. V and J are TRBV7-8 and TRBJ1-2; perhaps TRBD1 as D (5 bases). Input material: PBMCs. The receptor comes from a man aged 35 to 55 in good health and CMV-seronegative. Here the CDR3 reads CASSSLFAGNYGYTF. The CDR3, as DNA: TGTGCCAGCAGCTCTCTTTTTGCAGGGAACTATGGCTACACCTTC.